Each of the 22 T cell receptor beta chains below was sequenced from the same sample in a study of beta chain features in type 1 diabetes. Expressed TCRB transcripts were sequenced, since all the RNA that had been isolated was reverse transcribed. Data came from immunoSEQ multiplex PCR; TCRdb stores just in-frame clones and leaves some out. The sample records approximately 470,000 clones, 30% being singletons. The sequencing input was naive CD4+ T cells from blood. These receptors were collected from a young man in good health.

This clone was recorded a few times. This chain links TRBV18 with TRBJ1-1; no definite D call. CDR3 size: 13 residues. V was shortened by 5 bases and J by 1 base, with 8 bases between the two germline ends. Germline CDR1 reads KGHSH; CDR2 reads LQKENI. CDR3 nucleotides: TGTGCCAGCTCAATGACGGGGAACACTGAAGCTTTCTTT. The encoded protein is CASSMTGNTEAFF.

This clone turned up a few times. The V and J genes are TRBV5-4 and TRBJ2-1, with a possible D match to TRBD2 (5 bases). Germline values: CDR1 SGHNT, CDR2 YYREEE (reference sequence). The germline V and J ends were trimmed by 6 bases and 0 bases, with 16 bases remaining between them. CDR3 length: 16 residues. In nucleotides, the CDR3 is TGTGCCAGCACCCCGGGGAGCGCGAGCTCCTACAATGAGCAGTTCTTC. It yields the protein CASTPGSASSYNEQFF.

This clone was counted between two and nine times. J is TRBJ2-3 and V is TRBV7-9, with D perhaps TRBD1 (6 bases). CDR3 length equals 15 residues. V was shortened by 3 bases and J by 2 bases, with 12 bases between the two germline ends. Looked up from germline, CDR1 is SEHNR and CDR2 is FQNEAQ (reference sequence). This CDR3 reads CASSFDRLFTDTQYF. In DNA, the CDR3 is TGTGCCAGCAGCTTCGACAGGCTGTTCACAGATACGCAGTATTTT.

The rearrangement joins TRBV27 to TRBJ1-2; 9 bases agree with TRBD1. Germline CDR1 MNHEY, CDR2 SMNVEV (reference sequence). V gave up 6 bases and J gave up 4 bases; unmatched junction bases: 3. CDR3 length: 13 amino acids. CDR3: CASRTTGGYGYTF. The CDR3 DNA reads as TGTGCCAGCAGAACGACAGGGGGCTATGGCTACACCTTC.

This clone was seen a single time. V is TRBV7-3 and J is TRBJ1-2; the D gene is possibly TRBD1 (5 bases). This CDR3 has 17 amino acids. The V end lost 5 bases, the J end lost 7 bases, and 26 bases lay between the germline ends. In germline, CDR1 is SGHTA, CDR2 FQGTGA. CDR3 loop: CASSPNPGTGGIGGYTF. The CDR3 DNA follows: TGTGCCAGCAGCCCAAACCCGGGGACCGGAGGGATAGGTGGCTACACCTTC.

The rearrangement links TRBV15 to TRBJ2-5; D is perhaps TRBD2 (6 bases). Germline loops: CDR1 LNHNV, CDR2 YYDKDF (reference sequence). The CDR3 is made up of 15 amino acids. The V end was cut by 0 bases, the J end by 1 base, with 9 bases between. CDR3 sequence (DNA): TGTGCCACCAGCAGAGATAAACTAGCCCAAGAGACCCAGTACTTC. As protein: CATSRDKLAQETQYF.

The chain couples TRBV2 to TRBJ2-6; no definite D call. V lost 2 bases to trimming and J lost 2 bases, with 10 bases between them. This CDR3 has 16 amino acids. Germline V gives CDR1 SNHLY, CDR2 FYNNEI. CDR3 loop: CASSEWQAPGANVLTF. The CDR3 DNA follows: TGTGCCAGCAGTGAATGGCAGGCCCCTGGGGCCAACGTCCTGACTTTC.

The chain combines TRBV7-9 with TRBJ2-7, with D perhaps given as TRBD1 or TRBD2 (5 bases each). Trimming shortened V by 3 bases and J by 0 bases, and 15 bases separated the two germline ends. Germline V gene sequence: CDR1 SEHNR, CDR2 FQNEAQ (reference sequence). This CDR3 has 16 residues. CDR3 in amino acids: CASSFLGAGSSYEQYF. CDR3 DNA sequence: TGTGCCAGCAGCTTCTTAGGGGCAGGGAGCTCCTACGAGCAGTACTTC.

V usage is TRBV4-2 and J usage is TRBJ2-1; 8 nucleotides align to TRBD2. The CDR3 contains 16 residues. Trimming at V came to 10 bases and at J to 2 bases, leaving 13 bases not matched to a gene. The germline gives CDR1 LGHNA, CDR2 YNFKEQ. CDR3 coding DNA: TGTGCCACCACCCTCAGCGGGAGTAGGGCCTACAATGAGCAGTTCTTC. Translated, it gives CATTLSGSRAYNEQFF.

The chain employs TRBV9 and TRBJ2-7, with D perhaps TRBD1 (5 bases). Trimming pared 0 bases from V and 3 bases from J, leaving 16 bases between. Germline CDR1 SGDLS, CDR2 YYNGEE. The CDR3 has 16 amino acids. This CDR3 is CASSVGLGQNGYEQYF. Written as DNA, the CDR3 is TGTGCCAGCAGCGTAGGTCTGGGGCAGAACGGCTACGAGCAGTACTTC.

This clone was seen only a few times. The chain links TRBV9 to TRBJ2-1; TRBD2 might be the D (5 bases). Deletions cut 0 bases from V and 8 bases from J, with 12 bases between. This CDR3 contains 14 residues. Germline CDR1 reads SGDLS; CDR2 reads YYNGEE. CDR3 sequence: CASSVGPLEDEQFF. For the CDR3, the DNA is TGTGCCAGCAGCGTAGGACCCTTGGAGGATGAGCAGTTCTTC.

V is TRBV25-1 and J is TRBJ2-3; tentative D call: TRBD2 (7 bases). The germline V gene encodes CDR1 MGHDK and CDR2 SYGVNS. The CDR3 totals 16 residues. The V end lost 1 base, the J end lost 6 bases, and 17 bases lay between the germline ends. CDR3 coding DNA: TGTGCCAGCAGTGAATTTGAAGGGGGGGAAGGGGATACGCAGTATTTT. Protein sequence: CASSEFEGGEGDTQYF.

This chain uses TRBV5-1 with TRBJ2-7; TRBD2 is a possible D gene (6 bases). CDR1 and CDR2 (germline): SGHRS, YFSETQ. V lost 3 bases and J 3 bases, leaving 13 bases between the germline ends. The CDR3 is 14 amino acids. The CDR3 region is CASSYEGLHYEQYF. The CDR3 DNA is TGCGCCAGCAGCTATGAGGGACTCCACTACGAGCAGTACTTC.

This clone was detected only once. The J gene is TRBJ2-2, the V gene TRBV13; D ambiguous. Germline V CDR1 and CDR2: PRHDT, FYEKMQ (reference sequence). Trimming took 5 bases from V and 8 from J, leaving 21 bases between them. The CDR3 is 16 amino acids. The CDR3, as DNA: TGTGCCAGCAGCCCCCAGACGGGCGCCAACAGTGGGGAGCTGTTTTTT. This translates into CASSPQTGANSGELFF.

CDR3 bases: TGTGCCTGGATAGGCGGGAGCGCGGAGACCCAGTACTTC. Its translation is CAWIGGSAETQYF. The chain is built from TRBV30 and TRBJ2-5, with 7 nucleotides matching TRBD2. From germline, CDR1 is GTSNPN and CDR2 SVGIG (reference sequence). J was trimmed by 5 bases and V by 4 bases; bases with no gene match: 7. The CDR3 has 13 amino acids.

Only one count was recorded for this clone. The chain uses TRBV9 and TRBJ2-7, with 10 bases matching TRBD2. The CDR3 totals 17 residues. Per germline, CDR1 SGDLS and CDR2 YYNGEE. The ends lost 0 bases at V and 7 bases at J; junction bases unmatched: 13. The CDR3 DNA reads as TGTGCCAGCAGCGTAGGGCTAGAGTCTAGCGGGAGTCAGGAGCAGTACTTC. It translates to CASSVGLESSGSQEQYF.

This CDR3 reads CASSSPVAGVHGELFF. The DNA for the CDR3 is TGTGCCAGCAGTTCCCCGGTAGCGGGAGTCCACGGGGAGCTGTTTTTT. The chain uses TRBV27 and TRBJ2-2; 9 nucleotides match TRBD2. The germline V gene encodes CDR1 MNHEY and CDR2 SMNVEV (reference sequence). The CDR3 totals 16 residues. V lost 4 bases and J lost 7; bases outside the gene matches: 10.

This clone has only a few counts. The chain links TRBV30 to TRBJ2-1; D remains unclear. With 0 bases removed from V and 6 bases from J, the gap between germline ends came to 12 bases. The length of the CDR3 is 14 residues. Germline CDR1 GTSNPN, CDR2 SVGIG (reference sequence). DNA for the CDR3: TGTGCCTGGAGTGTAGCTAGGGTGAGCAATGAGCAGTTCTTC. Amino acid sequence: CAWSVARVSNEQFF.

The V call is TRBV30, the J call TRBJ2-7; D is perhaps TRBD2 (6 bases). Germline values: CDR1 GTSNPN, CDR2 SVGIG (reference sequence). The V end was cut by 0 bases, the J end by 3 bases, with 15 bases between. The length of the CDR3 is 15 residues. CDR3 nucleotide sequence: TGTGCCTGGAGTGTCGGCCAGCCGGGGGTCTACGAGCAGTACTTC. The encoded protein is CAWSVGQPGVYEQYF.

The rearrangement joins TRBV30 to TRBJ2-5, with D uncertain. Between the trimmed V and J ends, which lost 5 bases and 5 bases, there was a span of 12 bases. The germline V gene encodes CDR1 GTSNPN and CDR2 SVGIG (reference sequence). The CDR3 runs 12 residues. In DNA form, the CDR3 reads TGTGCCTGGCGACACCGCGCTGAGACCCAGTACTTC. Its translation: CAWRHRAETQYF.

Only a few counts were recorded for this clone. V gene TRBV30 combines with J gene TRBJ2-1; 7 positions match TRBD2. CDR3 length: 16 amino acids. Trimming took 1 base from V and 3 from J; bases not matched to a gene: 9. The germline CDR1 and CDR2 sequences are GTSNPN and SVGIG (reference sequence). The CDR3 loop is CAWSGARGRNYNEQFF. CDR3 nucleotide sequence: TGTGCCTGGAGTGGGGCTCGCGGGAGAAACTACAATGAGCAGTTCTTC.

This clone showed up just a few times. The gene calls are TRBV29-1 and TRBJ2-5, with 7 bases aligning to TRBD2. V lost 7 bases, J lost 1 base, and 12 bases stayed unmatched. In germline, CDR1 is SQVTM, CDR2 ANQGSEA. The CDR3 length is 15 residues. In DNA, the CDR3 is TGCAGCGCCAAGTGGCTAGCGGACTTCCAAGAGACCCAGTACTTC. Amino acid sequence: CSAKWLADFQETQYF. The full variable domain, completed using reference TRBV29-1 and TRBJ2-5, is SAVISQKPSRDICQRGTSLTIQCQVDSQVTMMFWYRQQPGQSLTLIATANQGSEATYESGFVIDKFPISRPNLTFSTLTVSNMSPEDSSIYLCSAKWLADFQETQYFGPGTRLLVL.